What follows describes a single T cell receptor (beta chain). Its antigen remains unidentified. The input lacks base qualities; no much larger clone sits a single base away. Library creation used the immunoSEQ multiplex PCR assay. For the multiplex PCR, a mixture combining 60 forward primers for TCR Vbeta segments and 13 reverse primers for TCR Jbeta segments was used. Amplification of the CDR3 region of rearranged TCR beta genes was performed with a multiplex PCR assay on genomic DNA. The Illumina HiSeq System was used to sequence the amplified TCR beta libraries as 87-base-pair reads. As for the authors' bioinformatics: In a later analysis, tens of millions of unique TCR beta chains were counted across the approximately 620 repertoires, and roughly 10 million of these chains were shared by at least two donors. To remove PCR and sequencing errors, raw reads were error-corrected and collapsed into unique sequences using a nearest-neighbor algorithm that merged closely related sequences. Alignment of CDR3 sequences to IMGT reference sequences was used to assign V, D and J gene segments. For a sequence to be retained, a match of at least six nucleotides to both a V gene segment and a J gene segment was required. A rearrangement counted as productive if the CDR3 had no stop codons and remained in frame with V and J, and every other rearrangement counted as non-productive. Following IMGT convention, CDR3 was defined as the stretch from the second conserved V-encoded cysteine to the conserved J-encoded phenylalanine. The earlier analysis of 550 to 650 of the donors excluded any sequence lacking an unambiguous match to a single V gene segment. In an earlier analysis of more than 500 of the donors, a V segment was called functional when productive rearrangements were above 56.7%, and segregating when the standard deviation between donors exceeded 5%. A statistical classification framework was developed to diagnose cytomegalovirus status using the catalog of TCR beta chain sequences. A later analysis assigned V and J genes by comparing TCR nucleotide sequences with IMGT/GENE-DB human TR gene sequences. A later analysis assigned CDR3 sequences and most-parsimonious VDJ recombination scenarios with the TCRdist pipeline. A later analysis defined each TCR beta chain by its CDR3 amino acid sequence plus V-gene family, and excluded reads lacking a unique V-gene family. To address suspected cross-contamination and a sequencing artifact, a later analysis removed 592 highly shared, low-generation-probability nucleotide sequences. For each public chain, a later analysis derived a clonal expansion index from normalized ranks of inferred template counts within each repertoire. Generation probabilities in a later analysis came from a VDJ recombination model fitted to out-of-frame rearrangements, and those results were checked against IGoR. In a later analysis, hypergeometric tests were used to score TCR-TCR, TCR-HLA and TCR-CMV co-occurrence, with a repertoire-size bias correction applied to TCR pairs. In a later analysis, false discovery rates were estimated by permuting HLA or CMV assignments 20 times. In a later analysis, co-occurring TCRs were grouped using DBSCAN, and TCRdist sequence similarity was added for clustering within HLA-allele-positive subsets. Repertoires with fewer than 30,000 or more than 120,000 public chains, plus five repertoires with anomalous nucleotide sharing, were excluded from co-occurrence clustering. TCRdb took over this immuneACCESS table, retaining in-frame rearrangements with V and J assigned. Such tables are incomplete; in checked studies, under half of the missing clones stem from an unresolved V gene, and the remainder is unexplained. That table supplies the V and J calls and clone size; D and trimming were determined from the DNA. This sample is represented by under 150,000 clones; 74% of them were singletons. Around 4% of the sample rests with the top ten.

The sample belongs to a study of cytomegalovirus exposure and HLA in healthy donors (dated by TCRdb to the late 2010s). Broadly, across the study: An earlier analysis of several hundred of the donors reported about 250 Gb of sequence data and 117 million unique TCR beta sequences from roughly 180 million T cells. Both class I and class II loci were covered by HLA typing, at four-digit resolution. Donor age, sex, ethnicity and CMV serostatus were compiled alongside the repertoire data. Among 300 to 500 genotyped donors of the cohort, an average of around 220,000 unique TCR beta nucleotide sequences was sequenced per donor, of which 15% to 20% were non-productive. To predict cytomegalovirus infection status, the study combined high-throughput TCR immunosequencing, statistical association of individual TCRs with disease status, and machine learning. The study used immunosequencing to profile the T cell repertoires of 666 subjects and linked those repertoires to cytomegalovirus serostatus. Among the roughly 400 genotyped donors, around 79% belonged to the genetic ancestry cluster associated with self-reported Caucasian donors. Every discovery cohort repertoire had been produced on one sequencing platform. Because of strong linkage in the cohort, 4 to 6 DR-DQ haplotypes were treated as single units for association and clustering. To study patterns of TCR occurrence, a later analysis re-analyzed previously published TCR beta repertoires from several hundred donors and added high-resolution HLA genotyping. Typing coverage differed by locus: A, B, C, DRB1 and DQB1 were typed in about 629-630 donors, DQA1 in roughly 510, DPA1 in around 600, and DPB1 in roughly 470. Rather than using new phenotypic data, the later analysis identified candidate immune exposures from TCR beta sequences and from how often those sequences occurred across donors. An earlier analysis of around 580 of the donors used high-throughput TCR beta sequencing to judge whether each TCR beta V gene segment behaved as functional or pseudogenic. A later genetic analysis used genome-wide SNP genotypes for about 60% of the roughly 700 donors, treating that subset as a discovery cohort. Along with the approximately 600-subject first cohort, a separate validation cohort of around 110 different subjects was used. The study aimed to test whether cataloging public T cell receptors could reveal signatures of past pathogen exposure. Roughly 300 gigabases of sequencing data and roughly 90 million unique TCR sequences were included in an early release covering about 620 HLA-typed donors. Beyond this particular receptor, the publication reports: A later analysis found that HLA-associated TCR beta chains were more clonally expanded and had lower generation probabilities than equally common non-associated chains. A total of 150 to 200 TCR beta chains were listed by the study as associated with cytomegalovirus. A further reported finding was that TCR beta sequences accurately predicted the HLA-A and HLA-B alleles for most subjects in the first cohort. A later analysis associated approximately 17,000 TCR beta sequences with specific HLA alleles at a false discovery rate of 0.05. In an earlier analysis of some 500 of the donors, most TCR beta V segments were observed in productive rearrangements about 87% or about 30% of the time, broadly matching IMGT annotations. The earlier analysis of 587 of the donors excluded some 16 rarely observed V segments, including chromosome 9 orphons, because counts were too low. In vitro tests confirmed that three of the cytomegalovirus-associated TCR beta chains recognize cytomegalovirus antigens. Linkage disequilibrium might explain the correlated functional status among segregating V segments, but an unknown experimental factor could not be excluded. Presence/absence analyses assumed roughly uniform sequencing depth across donors, an assumption that may not hold. When HLA alleles, especially DR and DQ, strongly co-occurred, attributing TCR associations to individual alleles was difficult. For the cohort, immune exposure information was limited to CMV serostatus. In a later analysis, TCR association rates were found to vary across HLA loci, with the most associated TCRs seen for DRB1 alleles and the fewest for HLA-C alleles. Several of the top co-occurrence clusters appeared to be linked to parvovirus B19, influenza, CMV and Epstein-Barr virus, according to a later analysis. This cohort had only TCR beta chains sequenced, and the lack of alpha or paired-chain data limited which features could be detected. The sequencing pipeline was judged likely to have produced a cluster of highly shared sequence variants as a technical artifact. The classifier was reported to diagnose cytomegalovirus status with high specificity and sensitivity in both the original and validation cohorts. Across donors, most TCR sequences were observed very rarely, whereas some public TCRs were present in many individuals. In a later genetic analysis, a missense DCLRE1C variant was associated with V-gene and J-gene trimming of TCR beta chains, and the association was replicated in an independent cohort. The 87-base-pair reads could not distinguish some IMGT-functional V segments, including TRBV6-2 and TRBV6-3, so those segments were excluded. In a later genetic analysis, fewer N-insertions in productive TCRs were reported among donors in an Asian-associated ancestry cluster than the roughly 700-donor mean. Because HLA typing was missing for some donors at each locus, association tests included only the typed subset. The authors suggested that the approach could potentially be extended to other disease states and immunological phenotypes. In a later analysis, most CMV-associated TCR beta chains were found to appear HLA-restricted, with HLA associations seemingly driven largely by CMV exposure.

In total, around 600 healthy bone marrow donors made up the cohort. At the time of sampling, every cohort member was nominally healthy, though immune exposures that went unrecorded were likely present. The donor tested CMV seropositive, placing the donor among the approximately 290 seropositive members of the cohort. Every donor gave a peripheral blood sample, and the peripheral blood mononuclear cells from that sample were used for TCR beta sequencing. The Qiagen DNeasy Blood Extraction Kit was used to extract genomic DNA from the blood cell samples. Clipping removes 4 bases from V and 1 base from J, with 6 as the unmatched junction base count. The CDR3 covers 16 residues, taking in both the cysteine and the phenylalanine. CDR3 DNA is the only sequence kept; it has 48 bases, read in frame from the first base. CDR1 and CDR2 were assigned from the germline V gene as SGHRS and YFSETQ.

The sequenced sample consisted of PBMCs. The sequence links TRBV5-1 to TRBJ2-3, with 10 bases in between that match TRBD2. The receptor comes from a woman between 40 and 55 years old in good health and CMV-seropositive. The DNA reads as follows: TGCGCCAGCAGCCCCGGACTAGCGGTTGGCACAGATACGCAGTATTTT. It is translated as CASSPGLAVGTDTQYF.